The T cell receptor beta chain under discussion was sequenced for a study of beta chain features in type 1 diabetes. Overall study results and limits: All four CD4+ subsets from Type 1 diabetes patients carried moderately but significantly shorter TCRB CDR3s. Any HLA effect on TCRB rearrangement was left unresolved by small sub-analyses.

This CDR3 is 14 amino acids long. Between the trimmed V and J ends, which lost 4 bases and 0 bases, there was a span of 8 bases. The germline V gene encodes CDR1 LNHDA and CDR2 SQIVND (reference sequence). The investigators reverse transcribed all of the isolated RNA, so they sequenced expressed TCRB transcripts. Using immunoSEQ multiplex PCR, the repertoire was profiled, and TCRdb retains in-frame clones only, with some absent. Among roughly 150,000 clones, over 55% were seen once, and the ten largest hold about 0.1%. About this clone: Antigen unknown.

A single heparinised draw of approximately 100 mL on average was taken per donor. A CD45RO/CCR7/CD25/CD127/CD95/CD27 panel sorted naive, central memory, regulatory and stem cell-like memory CD4+ cells. This sequence originates from a man younger than 40 with type 1 diabetes. Sequencing was done on a sample of naive CD4+ T cells from blood. This chain links TRBV19 with TRBJ2-3, with D perhaps matching TRBD1 (5 bases). The CDR3 coding sequence is TGTGCCAGTAGTACAGGGCCTAGCACAGATACGCAGTATTTT. This sequence encodes CASSTGPSTDTQYF.